A selection of T cell receptor beta chains follows, all from one sample in a study of cytomegalovirus exposure and HLA in healthy donors. The table came from immunoSEQ multiplex PCR; TCRdb's copy has only in-frame clones and leaves some out. Of fewer than 250,000 clones listed, 82% were seen once; the top ten hold roughly 6%. Sequencing was carried out using PBMCs. The receptors stem from a man aged 35 to 55 in good health and CMV-seropositive. Both conserved end residues are part of each CDR3. The order of the fields is D gene, J gene, clone size, V gene, CDR3 protein, CDR3 DNA. The D gene is left open where the match is weak. Where a row states a size, it is once, few, many or the class of an expanded clone; other rows omit it.

>-|TRBJ2-4|-|TRBV5-1
CASSLVIRDTQNIQYF
TGCGCCAGCAGCTTGGTCATCCGGGACACCCAAAACATTCAGTACTTC
>TRBD1|TRBJ2-7|once|TRBV10-1
CASSWDSSYEQYF
TGCGCCAGCAGTTGGGACAGCTCCTACGAGCAGTACTTC
>TRBD1|TRBJ1-1|-|TRBV19
CASSIGTGNTEAFF
TGTGCCAGTAGTATAGGGACAGGGAACACTGAAGCTTTCTTT
>TRBD2|TRBJ2-1|-|TRBV5-3
CARSLGERDASNEQFF
TGTGCCAGAAGCCTTGGAGAGCGGGACGCATCCAATGAGCAGTTCTTC
>TRBD2|TRBJ2-7|once|TRBV9
CASSRRAGSGGEQYF
TGTGCCAGCAGTAGAAGAGCGGGGTCCGGCGGGGAGCAGTACTTC
>TRBD1|TRBJ1-2|-|TRBV19
CASSRAGTGRDYGYTF
TGTGCCAGTAGCCGCGCCGGGACAGGGCGTGACTATGGCTACACCTTC
>-|TRBJ1-5|-|TRBV6-1
CASSELSGGNQPQHF
TGTGCCAGCAGTGAATTATCGGGGGGCAATCAGCCCCAGCATTTT
>-|TRBJ2-2|-|TRBV6-6
CASGQQGPGELFF
TGTGCCAGCGGCCAGCAGGGCCCCGGGGAGCTGTTTTTT
>TRBD1|TRBJ2-1|-|TRBV10-1
CASSGKRRDRVNHEQFF
TGCGCCAGCAGTGGCAAGCGTCGGGACAGGGTAAACCATGAGCAGTTCTTC
>-|TRBJ2-5|-|TRBV5-4
CASSRTALEETQYF
TGTGCCAGCAGCAGAACTGCTCTGGAAGAGACCCAGTACTTC
>TRBD1|TRBJ1-2|-|TRBV10-3
CAIGQGPRGGYTF
TGTGCCATCGGACAGGGCCCAAGAGGTGGCTACACCTTC
>-|TRBJ2-1|-|TRBV5-1
CASSLGLAGNEQFF
TGCGCCAGCAGCCTGGGGCTAGCCGGCAATGAGCAGTTCTTC
>TRBD1|TRBJ1-2|-|TRBV15
CATSRDSLQGSYGYTF
TGTGCCACCAGCAGAGATTCCCTACAGGGGAGCTATGGCTACACCTTC
>TRBD2|TRBJ2-3|-|TRBV27
CASSWTSGRASDTQYF
TGTGCCAGCAGTTGGACTAGCGGGAGGGCCTCAGATACGCAGTATTTT
>-|TRBJ1-5|-|TRBV18
CASSPRAGEDQPQHF
TGTGCCAGCTCACCAAGAGCGGGGGAGGATCAGCCCCAGCATTTT
>-|TRBJ1-2|few|TRBV7-2
CASSPQPGAANYGYTF
TGTGCCAGCAGCCCACAGCCAGGGGCAGCGAACTATGGCTACACCTTC
>TRBD1|TRBJ1-1|-|TRBV2
CASSGRLGLGDRPGGRAFF
TGTGCCAGCAGTGGACGACTTGGCCTGGGGGACAGGCCTGGGGGTAGAGCTTTCTTT
>TRBD2|TRBJ2-1|once|TRBV14
CASSKPRELGNNEQFF
TGTGCCAGCAGCAAACCGCGGGAGTTGGGCAACAATGAGCAGTTCTTC
>TRBD2|TRBJ2-1|-|TRBV7-2
CASSSTGSSGPPRRFF
TGTGCCAGCAGCTCAACTGGGTCTAGCGGACCCCCACGGAGGTTCTTC
>-|TRBJ1-2|-|TRBV4-1
CASSQDGQGRGGYTF
TGCGCCAGCAGCCAAGATGGGCAGGGGCGCGGTGGCTACACCTTC
>-|TRBJ2-2|-|TRBV27
CASSIQSGELFF
TGTGCCAGCAGTATCCAATCCGGGGAGCTGTTTTTT
>-|TRBJ2-5|-|TRBV6-1
CATSRAGTQETQYF
TGTGCCACCTCCCGGGCGGGGACCCAAGAGACCCAGTACTTC
>TRBD2|TRBJ2-1|-|TRBV6-5
CASSSRLALNEQFF
TGTGCCAGCAGTTCACGACTAGCCCTCAATGAGCAGTTCTTC
>-|TRBJ1-4|-|TRBV5-1
CASSLNRYATNEKLFF
TGCGCCAGCAGCTTGAACAGATATGCAACTAATGAAAAACTGTTTTTT
>-|TRBJ1-2|-|TRBV25-1
CASSDGASGGYTF
TGTGCCAGCAGTGATGGAGCAAGCGGGGGCTACACCTTC
>TRBD1|TRBJ1-4|few|TRBV19
CASRPETGVREKLFF
TGTGCCAGTAGGCCCGAGACAGGGGTTCGGGAAAAACTGTTTTTT
>-|TRBJ2-7|-|TRBV21-1
CASSKVSGRLYEQYF
TGTGCCAGCAGCAAAGTTAGCGGGAGGTTATACGAGCAGTACTTC
>-|TRBJ2-7|-|TRBV7-9
CASSLAQGSFYEQYF
TGTGCCAGCAGCTTAGCTCAGGGGTCCTTCTACGAGCAGTACTTC
>-|TRBJ2-7|few|TRBV7-9
CASSLGAYYEQYF
TGTGCCAGCAGCTTAGGTGCTTACTACGAGCAGTACTTC
>TRBD1|TRBJ2-7|-|TRBV5-1
CASSLETGANEQYF
TGCGCCAGCAGCTTGGAAACAGGGGCCAACGAGCAGTACTTC
>TRBD1|TRBJ1-5|-|TRBV6-1
CASSEAGGYQPQHF
TGTGCCAGCAGTGAAGCAGGGGGCTATCAGCCCCAGCATTTT
>TRBD2|TRBJ2-2|-|TRBV13
CASTAGLVTTGELFF
TGTGCCAGCACCGCGGGACTAGTGACAACCGGGGAGCTGTTTTTT
>TRBD2|TRBJ2-2|-|TRBV5-1
CASSLTSGSGRNTGELFF
TGCGCCAGCAGCTTGACTAGCGGGAGCGGTCGGAACACCGGGGAGCTGTTTTTT
>-|TRBJ1-2|-|TRBV27
CASSSAGPYYGYTF
TGTGCCAGCAGTTCCGCAGGGCCCTACTATGGCTACACCTTC
>TRBD2|TRBJ2-2|-|TRBV30
CAWSVRLAGGELFF
TGTGCCTGGAGTGTGAGGCTAGCGGGAGGGGAGCTGTTTTTT
>-|TRBJ1-1|-|TRBV9
CASSVASNTEAFF
TGTGCCAGCAGCGTAGCATCGAACACTGAAGCTTTCTTT